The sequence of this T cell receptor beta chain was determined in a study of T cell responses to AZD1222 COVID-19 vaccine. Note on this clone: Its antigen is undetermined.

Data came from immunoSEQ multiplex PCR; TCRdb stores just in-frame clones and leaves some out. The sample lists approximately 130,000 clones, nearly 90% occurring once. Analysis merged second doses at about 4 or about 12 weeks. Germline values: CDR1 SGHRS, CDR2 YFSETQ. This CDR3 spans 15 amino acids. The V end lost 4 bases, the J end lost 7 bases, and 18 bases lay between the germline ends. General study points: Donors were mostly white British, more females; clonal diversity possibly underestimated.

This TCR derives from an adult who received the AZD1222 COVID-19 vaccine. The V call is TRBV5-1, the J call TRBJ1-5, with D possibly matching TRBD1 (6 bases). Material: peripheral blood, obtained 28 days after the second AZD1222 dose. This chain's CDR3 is CASSPEGGEGQPQHF. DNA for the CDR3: TGCGCCAGCAGCCCGGAGGGGGGGGAAGGCCAGCCCCAGCATTTT.